In this sample, the clone carrying this TCR beta chain turned up a few times. Its antigen is currently unknown. The data belong to a study of PD-1 blockade in classical Hodgkin lymphoma. Germline CDR1 and CDR2: SGHAT and FQNNGV. The CDR3 contains 13 residues. V lost 6 bases and J lost 0, with 9 bases in between. The protocol was immunoSEQ multiplex PCR, while the TCRdb copy is restricted to in-frame clones and leaves out a portion. The sample gives tens of thousands of clones, roughly four fifths of which show up once; around 10% is in the top ten. Study observations and caveats: Undefined causes, possibly disease activity or prior therapy, underlie the repertoire differences. By C4D1, diversity of CD4+ TCRs had risen significantly, whereas that of CD8+ TCRs had not. Nivolumab initiation under 1 year post-ASCT meant exclusion. Newly diagnosed patients were reported to start with lower TCR diversity than healthy donors.

All the patients suffered relapse after autologous stem cell transplantation, and brentuximab vedotin exposure differed. The sequence derives from a human donor with classical Hodgkin lymphoma. Sequences were derived from peripheral blood mononuclear cells (PBMCs), sampled before the second cycle of nivolumab. The chain employs TRBV11-2 and TRBJ2-7, with TRBD1 as a possible D gene (6 bases). The CDR3 here is CASSTGFSYEQYF. CDR3 bases: TGTGCCAGCAGTACAGGGTTCTCCTACGAGCAGTACTTC.